This TCR beta chain was captured in a study of T cell repertoires in cytomegalovirus infection. Study context: Indications came from public TCR beta signatures; they pointed to CMV infection and to a matching HLA type. General observations from the study: Summed public TCR beta family frequency identified CMV carriers bearing the relevant HLA. CMV-specific TCR beta clonotypes restricted by HLA-C were the ones dominating the ex vivo response.

Of note for this clonotype: What it recognizes is unknown.

TCRdb re-called the reads through MiXCR, storing one row per CDR3 protein. The sample carries under 150,000 distinct CDR3 sequences, 20% to 30% recorded once. This TCR was recovered from a human donor in good health (CMV status not recorded). Some clones in this sample may be carry-over from other donors' samples. The sample was PBMCs, sequenced either directly or after in vitro stimulation (not recorded which).

CDR3 nucleotide sequence: TGCAGCGTTGAAGAAGGAGCCAGGGGAAGTCAAGAGACCCAGTACTTC. This gives the protein CSVEEGARGSQETQYF. The chain employs TRBV29-1 and TRBJ2-5, with a possible D match to TRBD1 (6 bases). CDR3 length equals 16 residues. The germline CDR1 and CDR2 sequences are SQVTM and ANQGSEA. V gave up 0 bases and J gave up 2 bases, with 16 bases separating them.